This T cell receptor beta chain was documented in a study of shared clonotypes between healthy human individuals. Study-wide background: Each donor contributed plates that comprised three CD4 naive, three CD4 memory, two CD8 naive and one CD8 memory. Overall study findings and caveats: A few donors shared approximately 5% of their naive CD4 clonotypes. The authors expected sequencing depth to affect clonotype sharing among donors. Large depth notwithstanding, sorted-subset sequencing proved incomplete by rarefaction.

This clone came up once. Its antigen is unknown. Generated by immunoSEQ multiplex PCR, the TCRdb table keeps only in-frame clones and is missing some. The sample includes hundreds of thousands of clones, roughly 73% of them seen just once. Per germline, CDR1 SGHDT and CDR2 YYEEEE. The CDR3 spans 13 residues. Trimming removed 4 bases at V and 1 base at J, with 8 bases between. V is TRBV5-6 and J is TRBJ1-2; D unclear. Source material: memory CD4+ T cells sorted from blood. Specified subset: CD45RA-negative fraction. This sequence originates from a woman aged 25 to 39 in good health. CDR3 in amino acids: CASSRLDNYGYTF. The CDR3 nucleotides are TGTGCCAGCAGCCGGCTGGATAACTATGGCTACACCTTC.